These T cell receptor beta chains were read from a single sample in a study of post-analysis software for immune sequencing data. From the PCR reads, TCRdb called clonotypes with MiXCR, one entry per CDR3 protein. The table lists about 540,000 distinct CDR3 sequences, around 31% of them singletons. Sequencing input: blood. The receptor source for this set is a girl aged 2-17 years with multiple sclerosis. The CDR3 runs from the conserved cysteine through the conserved F or W. The order of the fields is clone size, J gene, D gene, V gene, CDR3 DNA, CDR3 protein. The D gene is left open where the match is weak. Clone size is shown for a subset of rows, as once, few, many or a class of expanded clone.

size: NA; J: TRBJ1-1; D: TRBD1; V: TRBV5-1; DNA: TGCGCCAGCAGCGGGACAGGGAAGGTGAACACTGAAGCTTTCTTT; CDR3: CASSGTGKVNTEAFF
size: NA; J: TRBJ1-6; D: NA; V: TRBV20-1; DNA: TGCAGTGCTAGCGACAGGATAGACGGATCACCCCTCCACTTT; CDR3: CSASDRIDGSPLHF
size: NA; J: TRBJ2-7; D: NA; V: TRBV7-9; DNA: TGTGCCAGCAGCTTAGCGGCCGGGACCTTGTACGAGCAGTACTTC; CDR3: CASSLAAGTLYEQYF
size: NA; J: TRBJ2-3; D: NA; V: TRBV28; DNA: TGTGCCAGCAGTTTCGGCCCCCAGAGGGAGGACGCAGATACGCAGTATTTT; CDR3: CASSFGPQREDADTQYF
size: NA; J: TRBJ2-2; D: TRBD1; V: TRBV3-1; DNA: TGTGCCAGCAGCGAACTAACAGGGGTAGGCACCGGGGAGCTGTTTTTT; CDR3: CASSELTGVGTGELFF
size: few; J: TRBJ2-3; D: NA; V: TRBV6-5; DNA: TGTGCCAGCAGTTCGACTAAAGATACGCAGTATTTT; CDR3: CASSSTKDTQYF
size: many; J: TRBJ1-2; D: TRBD1; V: TRBV12-3/TRBV12-4; DNA: TGTGCCAGCAGTTTCCCTACAGGGGCCGACTATGGCTACACCTTC; CDR3: CASSFPTGADYGYTF
size: few; J: TRBJ2-3; D: TRBD2; V: TRBV5-6; DNA: TGTGCCAGCAGCCCAAAGGGACTAGCCACAGATACGCAGTATTTT; CDR3: CASSPKGLATDTQYF
size: NA; J: TRBJ2-7; D: NA; V: TRBV14; DNA: TGTGCCAGCAGCCAAGATCTACGGGGCGAGCAGTACTTC; CDR3: CASSQDLRGEQYF
size: NA; J: TRBJ2-2; D: NA; V: TRBV5-1; DNA: TGCGCCAGCAGCTTGGTCCAAACCGGGGAGCTGTTTTTT; CDR3: CASSLVQTGELFF
size: NA; J: TRBJ2-5; D: TRBD2; V: TRBV20-1; DNA: TGCAGTGCTCTTAGCGGGGGGGCGGCCAAAGAGACCCAGTACTTC; CDR3: CSALSGGAAKETQYF
size: NA; J: TRBJ1-1; D: NA; V: TRBV9; DNA: TGTGCCAGCAGCGTAGTAGGGAGGGGGACCACTGAAGCTTTCTTT; CDR3: CASSVVGRGTTEAFF
size: NA; J: TRBJ2-2; D: NA; V: TRBV5-1; DNA: TGCGCCAGCGGCGCTACCAGCGGATACACCGGGGAGCTGTTTTTT; CDR3: CASGATSGYTGELFF
size: NA; J: TRBJ2-1; D: NA; V: TRBV14; DNA: TGTGCCAGCAGCCAAGGCGGTGGAGGGGGGTTCGCCTCCTACAATGAGCAGTTCTTC; CDR3: CASSQGGGGGFASYNEQFF
size: few; J: TRBJ2-7; D: NA; V: TRBV7-9; DNA: TGTGCCAGCAGCTCCCCCGCTTCCTCCTACGAGCAGTACTTC; CDR3: CASSSPASSYEQYF
size: NA; J: TRBJ2-3; D: TRBD2; V: TRBV9; DNA: TGTGCCAGCAGCCCCGGACTAGGTTCAGATACGCAGTATTTT; CDR3: CASSPGLGSDTQYF
size: NA; J: TRBJ2-3; D: TRBD1; V: TRBV5-8; DNA: TGTGCCAGCAGTAGTTCGGGACAGGGATCCCCAGATACGCAGTATTTT; CDR3: CASSSSGQGSPDTQYF
size: few; J: TRBJ1-2; D: NA; V: TRBV5-6; DNA: TGTGCCAGCAGCTTGATTTGGGAGACTAACTATGGCTACACCTTC; CDR3: CASSLIWETNYGYTF
size: NA; J: TRBJ2-1; D: TRBD2; V: TRBV20-1; DNA: TGCAGTGCTAGAGATCTTGGGGGACTAGCGGGGGAGCAGTTCTTC; CDR3: CSARDLGGLAGEQFF
size: few; J: TRBJ1-1; D: NA; V: TRBV3-1; DNA: TGTGCCAGCAGCCTACAGGTAGACACTGAAGCTTTCTTT; CDR3: CASSLQVDTEAFF
size: NA; J: TRBJ2-3; D: NA; V: TRBV7-8; DNA: TGTGCCACCCAGGGGGATACGCAGTATTTT; CDR3: CATQGDTQYF
size: NA; J: TRBJ1-5; D: TRBD1; V: TRBV5-8; DNA: TGTGCCAGCAGCTTGGGGACAGGGGATAGCAATCAGCCCCAGCATTTT; CDR3: CASSLGTGDSNQPQHF
size: NA; J: TRBJ2-5; D: NA; V: TRBV10-3; DNA: TGTGCCACCGGCCGGACAGTACTAGAGACCCAGTACTTC; CDR3: CATGRTVLETQYF
size: NA; J: TRBJ2-7; D: NA; V: TRBV5-1; DNA: TGCGCCAGCAGCGACCGGGACTGGTCCTACGAGCAGTACTTC; CDR3: CASSDRDWSYEQYF
size: NA; J: TRBJ2-1; D: NA; V: TRBV27; DNA: TGTGTCAGCAGGGGCACATTCAATCAGGTTGGGGAGCAGTTCTTC; CDR3: CVSRGTFNQVGEQFF
size: NA; J: TRBJ1-2; D: NA; V: TRBV10-3; DNA: TGTGCCATCAGTAGAGGACAGCCCCGCTATGGCTACACCTTC; CDR3: CAISRGQPRYGYTF
size: few; J: TRBJ2-1; D: NA; V: TRBV20-1; DNA: TGCAGTGCCGGGGAGCCCTACAATGAGCAGTTCTTC; CDR3: CSAGEPYNEQFF
size: NA; J: TRBJ2-7; D: NA; V: TRBV28; DNA: TGTGCCAGCAGTCCAGTTGGACTGACCTACGAGCAGTACTTC; CDR3: CASSPVGLTYEQYF
size: few; J: TRBJ1-2; D: TRBD1; V: TRBV20-1; DNA: TGCAGTGCAGCAACAGGGGCATCGGACTATGGCTACACCTTC; CDR3: CSAATGASDYGYTF
size: few; J: TRBJ2-1; D: TRBD2; V: TRBV5-6; DNA: TGTGCCAGCAGCATGAGGGAGGGTCTAGCGGGGGGCATAGCCTACAATGAGCAGTTCTTC; CDR3: CASSMREGLAGGIAYNEQFF
size: few; J: TRBJ2-7; D: TRBD1; V: TRBV18; DNA: TGTGCCAGCTCTCGACCGACAGGGGCCTACGAGCAGTACTTC; CDR3: CASSRPTGAYEQYF